Sequencing of this T cell receptor (beta chain) was carried out in a study of T cell repertoires in cytomegalovirus infection. Study as a whole: Well-studied HLA-B-restricted epitopes and recently identified HLA-C-restricted epitopes of CMV were both used in the study. Indications of both CMV infection and matching HLA type were provided by public TCR beta signatures. Findings and limits, study-wide: Clonotype analysis showed dominance of the ex vivo response by HLA-C-restricted CMV-specific TCR beta clonotypes.

On this clonotype: The antigen is unknown.

TCRdb independently ran MiXCR on the reads; one entry per CDR3 protein. The sample shows about 770,000 distinct CDR3 sequences, about 27% of them seen only once. V was pared by 5 bases and J by 6 bases, with 12 bases of the junction left unmatched. Germline V CDR1 and CDR2: DFQATT, SNEGSKA (reference sequence). This CDR3 has 15 residues. Sequencing used cultured CD8+ T cells from PBMCs, obtained from culture after CMV antigen stimulation. This clonotype was sampled from a human donor in good health (CMV status not recorded). Some clones in this sample may be carry-over from other donors' samples. The chain employs TRBV20-1 and TRBJ2-1, with 8 bases lining up with TRBD2. The CDR3 DNA sequence: TGCAGTGCTCGCCGGCGGGGGGATCCGATCAATGAGCAGTTCTTC. Its translation: CSARRRGDPINEQFF.